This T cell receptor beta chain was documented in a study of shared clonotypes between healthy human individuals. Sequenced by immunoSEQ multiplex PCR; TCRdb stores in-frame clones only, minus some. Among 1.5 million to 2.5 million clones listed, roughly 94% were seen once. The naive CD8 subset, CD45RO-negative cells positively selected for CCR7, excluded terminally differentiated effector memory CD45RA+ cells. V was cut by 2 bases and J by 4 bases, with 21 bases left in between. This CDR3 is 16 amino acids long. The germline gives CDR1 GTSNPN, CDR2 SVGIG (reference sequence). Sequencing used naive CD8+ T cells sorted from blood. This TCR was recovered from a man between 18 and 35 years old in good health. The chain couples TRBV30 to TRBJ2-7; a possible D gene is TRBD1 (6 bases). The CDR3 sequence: CAWSTRPRTQGYEQYF. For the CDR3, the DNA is TGTGCCTGGAGTACCAGACCCCGGACACAGGGATACGAGCAGTACTTC.